This T cell receptor (beta chain) was identified during a study of T cell changes during pregnancy in multiple sclerosis. Only in-frame clones appear in the TCRdb table, and some are missing; sequencing was by immunoSEQ multiplex PCR. The top ten clones hold approximately 2.4% of a sample with some 74,000 clones, 92% of them seen once. The CDR3 has 16 residues. With 5 bases clipped from V and 4 bases from J, the junction kept 9 bases outside the gene matches. Germline V gene lookup returns CDR1 SGHVS and CDR2 FQNEAQ. The J gene is TRBJ1-5, the V gene TRBV7-8; 9 positions match TRBD1. The sequence was collected from a female donor with multiple sclerosis, enrolled in a pregnancy study. Sequencing was performed on peripheral blood, taken before pregnancy. CDR3 sequence (DNA): TGTGCCAGCAGCCCTAACGGACAGGGGTTTAATCAGCCCCAGCATTTT. Its translation is CASSPNGQGFNQPQHF. Variable domain in full (rest from reference TRBV7-8 and TRBJ1-5): GAGVSQSPRYKVAKRGQDVALRCDPISGHVSLFWYQQALGQGPEFLTYFQNEAQLDKSGLPSDRFFAERPEGSVSTLKIQRTQQEDSAVYLCASSPNGQGFNQPQHFGDGTRLSIL.